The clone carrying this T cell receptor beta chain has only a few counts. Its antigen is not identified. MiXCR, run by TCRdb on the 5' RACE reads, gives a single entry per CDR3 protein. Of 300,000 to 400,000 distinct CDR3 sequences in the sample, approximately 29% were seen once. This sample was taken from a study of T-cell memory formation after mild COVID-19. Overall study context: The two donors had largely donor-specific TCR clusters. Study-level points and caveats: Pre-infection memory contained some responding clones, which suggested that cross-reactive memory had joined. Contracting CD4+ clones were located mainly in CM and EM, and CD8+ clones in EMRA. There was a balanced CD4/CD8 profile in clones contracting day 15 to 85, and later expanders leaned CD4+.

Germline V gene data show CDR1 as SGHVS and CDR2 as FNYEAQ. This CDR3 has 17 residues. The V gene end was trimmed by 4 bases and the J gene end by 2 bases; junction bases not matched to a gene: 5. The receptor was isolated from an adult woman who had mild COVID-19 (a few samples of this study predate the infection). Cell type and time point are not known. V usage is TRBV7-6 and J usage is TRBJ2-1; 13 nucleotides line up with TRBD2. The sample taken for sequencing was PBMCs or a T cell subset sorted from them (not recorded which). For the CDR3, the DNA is TGTGCCAGCAGCTCCCGGACTAGCGGGAGTGCCTACAATGAGCAGTTCTTC. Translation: CASSSRTSGSAYNEQFF.